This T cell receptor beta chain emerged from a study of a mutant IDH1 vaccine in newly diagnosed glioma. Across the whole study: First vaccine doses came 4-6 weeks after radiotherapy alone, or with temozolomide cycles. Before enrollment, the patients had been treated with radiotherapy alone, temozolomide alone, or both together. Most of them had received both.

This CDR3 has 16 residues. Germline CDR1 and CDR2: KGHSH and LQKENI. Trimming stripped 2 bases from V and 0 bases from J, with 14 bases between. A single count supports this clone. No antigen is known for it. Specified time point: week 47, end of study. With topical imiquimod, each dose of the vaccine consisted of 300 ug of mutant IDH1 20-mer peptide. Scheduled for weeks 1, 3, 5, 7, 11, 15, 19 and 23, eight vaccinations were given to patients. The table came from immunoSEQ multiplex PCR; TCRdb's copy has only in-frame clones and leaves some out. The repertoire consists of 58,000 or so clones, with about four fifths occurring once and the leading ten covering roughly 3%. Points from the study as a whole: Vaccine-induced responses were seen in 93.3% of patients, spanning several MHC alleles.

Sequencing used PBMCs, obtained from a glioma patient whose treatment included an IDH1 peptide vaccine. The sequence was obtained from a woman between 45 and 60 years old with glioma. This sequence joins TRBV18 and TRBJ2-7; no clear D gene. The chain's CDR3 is CASSPFPLASSYEQYF. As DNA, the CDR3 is TGTGCCAGCTCACCATTTCCTCTCGCGAGCTCCTACGAGCAGTACTTC.